The source of this TCR beta chain is a study of T cells after yellow fever vaccination. This clonotype was counted at least ten times. UMIs and a universal primer site were added when TCR cDNA was made by 5'RACE template switching. TCRdb reprocessed the 5' RACE reads with MiXCR, giving one entry per CDR3 protein. The sample has 300,000 to 350,000 distinct CDR3 sequences, approximately 3.9% seen once; the top ten hold 20% to 30%. CDR1 and CDR2 from the germline V gene are SGHTA and FQGNSA. Trimming left V 1 base short and J 10 bases short, with 13 bases between. The CDR3 runs 13 residues. This material consisted of PBMCs, taken 5 days after the yellow fever booster vaccination. The chain recombines TRBV7-2 with TRBJ1-2, with D uncertain. This clonotype originated in a young man who received the YFV17D yellow fever vaccine. This CDR3 is CASSLVQIFDYTF. The DNA for the CDR3 is TGTGCCAGCAGCTTAGTCCAGATATTCGACTACACCTTC.